This T cell receptor beta chain came from a study of Graves' ophthalmopathy and Graves' hyperthyroidism. Beta-chain TCR CDR3 regions were amplified from RNA transcripts. The first-round RT-PCR employed HTBI primers together with the Qiagen OneStep RT-PCR kit. A multiplex PCR was then performed as the second round. TCRdb reprocessed the multiplex PCR reads via MiXCR and lists one record per CDR3 protein. The sample shows about 220,000 distinct CDR3 sequences, about 22% of them seen only once. Clinical symptoms, serum thyroxine, TRAb, thyroid ultrasound and orbital computed tomography were relied on for diagnosis. V lost 7 bases and J 6 bases, leaving 13 bases between the germline ends. The CDR3 loop spans 12 amino acids. This clonotype was recorded at least ten times.

The chain has TRBV12-3 or TRBV12-4 and TRBJ2-7; D call uncertain. The sequence was collected from a woman aged 45-59 years with Graves' ophthalmopathy. The sample taken for sequencing was peripheral blood. The CDR3 region is CASTPGGREQYF. The CDR3 bases are TGTGCCAGCACCCCGGGTGGGCGCGAGCAGTACTTC.